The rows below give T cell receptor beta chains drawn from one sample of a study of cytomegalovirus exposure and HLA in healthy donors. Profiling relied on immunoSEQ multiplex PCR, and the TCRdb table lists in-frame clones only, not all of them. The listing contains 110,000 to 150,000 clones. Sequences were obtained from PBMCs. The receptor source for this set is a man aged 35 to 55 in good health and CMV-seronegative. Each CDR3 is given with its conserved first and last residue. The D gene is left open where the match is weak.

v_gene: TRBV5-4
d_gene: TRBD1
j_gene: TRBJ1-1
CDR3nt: TGTGCCAGCAGCAGGACAGGGGGGAACACTGAAGCTTTCTTT
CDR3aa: CASSRTGGNTEAFF

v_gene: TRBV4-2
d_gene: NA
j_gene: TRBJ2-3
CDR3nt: TGTGCCAGCAGCTCCGGGGGCACAGATACGCAGTATTTT
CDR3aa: CASSSGGTDTQYF

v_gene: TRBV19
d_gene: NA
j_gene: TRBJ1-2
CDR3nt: TGTGCCAGTAGTATTACTGGGCTTGGCTACACCTTC
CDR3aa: CASSITGLGYTF

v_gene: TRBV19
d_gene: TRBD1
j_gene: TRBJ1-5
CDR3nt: TGTGCCAGTAGGCGACAGGGCGTCAATCAGCCCCAGCATTTT
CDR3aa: CASRRQGVNQPQHF

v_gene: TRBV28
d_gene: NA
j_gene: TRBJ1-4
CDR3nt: TGTGCCAGCAGTTCAATTACAGGGTCCCCAACTAATGAAAAACTGTTTTTT
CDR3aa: CASSSITGSPTNEKLFF

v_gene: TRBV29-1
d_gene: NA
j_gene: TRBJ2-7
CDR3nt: TGCAGCGCGGGACTCGACTACGAGCAGTACTTC
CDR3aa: CSAGLDYEQYF

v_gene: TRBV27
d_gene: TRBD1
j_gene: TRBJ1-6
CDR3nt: TGTGCCAGCGCCCCCGGGACAGGGAATTCACCCCTCCACTTT
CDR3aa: CASAPGTGNSPLHF

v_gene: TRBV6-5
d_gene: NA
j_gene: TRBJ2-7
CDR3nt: TGTGCCAGCAGTTACTTAGGGACACGCGAGCAGTACTTC
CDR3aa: CASSYLGTREQYF

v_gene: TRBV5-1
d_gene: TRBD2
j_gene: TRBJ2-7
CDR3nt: TGCGCCAGCAGCCCTAGTGGGACTAGCGGGGTCTACGAGCAGTACTTC
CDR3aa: CASSPSGTSGVYEQYF

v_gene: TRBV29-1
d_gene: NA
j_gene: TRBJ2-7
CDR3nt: TGCAGCGCCCGGGCCGCGGGCGTTTACGAGCAGTACTTC
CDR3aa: CSARAAGVYEQYF

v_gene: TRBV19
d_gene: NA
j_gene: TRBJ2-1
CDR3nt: TGTGCCAGTAGTATAGCGGGGGGCCTCCATGAGCAGTTCTTC
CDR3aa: CASSIAGGLHEQFF

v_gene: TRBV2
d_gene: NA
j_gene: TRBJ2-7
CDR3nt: TGTGCCAGCAGTGTAGGGGGCTCCTACGAGCAGTACTTC
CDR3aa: CASSVGGSYEQYF

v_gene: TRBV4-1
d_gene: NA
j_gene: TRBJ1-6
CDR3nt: TGCGCCAGCAGCCAAGAGTCAGGGGTCGGGTCACCCCTCCACTTT
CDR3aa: CASSQESGVGSPLHF

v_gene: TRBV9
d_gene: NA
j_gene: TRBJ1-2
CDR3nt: TGTGCCAGCAGAGCCTTGCACCGTGATATCGCGGACACCTTC
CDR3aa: CASRALHRDIADTF

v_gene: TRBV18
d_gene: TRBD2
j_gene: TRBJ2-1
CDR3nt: TGTGCCAGCTCACCGTCAGCGGGGAAGAATGAGCAGTTCTTC
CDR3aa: CASSPSAGKNEQFF

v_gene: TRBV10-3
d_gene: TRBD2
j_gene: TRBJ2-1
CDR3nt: TGTGCCATCAGTGAGTCCTTGGGGTTAGCGGGCGTCCTCAATGAGCAGTTCTTC
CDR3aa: CAISESLGLAGVLNEQFF

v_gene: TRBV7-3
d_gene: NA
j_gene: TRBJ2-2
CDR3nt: TGTGCCAGCAGCCCCCACAGGGAACATAACACCGGGGAGCTGTTTTTT
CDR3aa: CASSPHREHNTGELFF

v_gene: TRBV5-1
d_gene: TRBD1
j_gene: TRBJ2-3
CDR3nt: TGCGCCACGAAGGGACAGTTAAGCACAGATACGCAGTATTTT
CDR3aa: CATKGQLSTDTQYF

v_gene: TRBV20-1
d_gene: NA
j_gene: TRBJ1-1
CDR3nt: TGCAGTGCTAGAGATGGGGAGGGCCTTCCCTTT
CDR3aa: CSARDGEGLPF

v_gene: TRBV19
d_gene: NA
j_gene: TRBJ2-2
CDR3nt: TGTGCCAGTAGTGGAGGGGGGGCGACCCTTTCCAGGGAGCTGTTTTTT
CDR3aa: CASSGGGATLSRELFF

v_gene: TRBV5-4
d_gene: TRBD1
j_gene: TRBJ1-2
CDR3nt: TGTGCCAGCAGCTCCGGACAGGGGACCTATGGCTACACCTTC
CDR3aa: CASSSGQGTYGYTF

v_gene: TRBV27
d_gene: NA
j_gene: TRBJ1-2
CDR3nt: TGTGCCAGCACATTGAAGCTTGGGACAACCTATGGCTACACCTTC
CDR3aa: CASTLKLGTTYGYTF